These 15 T cell receptor beta chains share one sample of origin, sequenced in a study of CD8+ T cells in alopecia areata. Treatment indicated: oral pan-JAK inhibitor, 5-10 mg twice daily. Extraction of RNA preceded its reverse transcription into cDNA, which served as the sequencing template. Here immunoSEQ multiplex PCR was the method, and the copy in TCRdb shows in-frame clones only, minus some. The sample has 160,000 or so clones; 50% to 75% are singletons. Material: CD4+ T cells sorted from blood, obtained between weeks 55 and 65, from a patient treated with tofacitinib. These receptor sequences come from a human donor with alopecia areata.

The gene calls are TRBV29-1 and TRBJ1-1, with D unresolved. Trimming left V 5 bases short and J 6 bases short, with 10 bases between. Germline assignment: CDR1 SQVTM and CDR2 ANQGSEA. The CDR3 runs to 11 residues. CDR3 bases: TGCAGCGTTAGTCGGCCGGCTGAAGCTTTCTTT. As protein: CSVSRPAEAFF.

This clone came up many times. The rearrangement links TRBV10-3 to TRBJ2-5; TRBD2 agrees at 14 bases. This CDR3 comprises 14 residues. V lost 10 bases to trimming and J lost 5 bases; unmatched junction nucleotides: 6. From germline, CDR1 is ENHRY and CDR2 SYGVKD. CDR3 sequence: CATRTSGGQETQYF. The CDR3 DNA sequence: TGTGCCACAAGGACTAGCGGGGGGCAGGAGACCCAGTACTTC.

The rearrangement uses TRBV7-9 and TRBJ1-1, with TRBD1 as a possible D gene (5 bases). Trimming cost V 1 base and J 4 bases, with 7 bases left between them. The germline V gene has CDR1 SEHNR and CDR2 FQNEAQ (reference sequence). The CDR3 is made up of 13 amino acids. The CDR3 DNA reads TGTGCCAGCAGCTTAGAAGGGACCACTGAAGCTTTCTTT. Protein: CASSLEGTTEAFF.

This clone was found a few times. This chain joins TRBV29-1 and TRBJ1-2; 7 bases agree with TRBD1. CDR3 length equals 13 residues. The J segment lost 4 bases and the V segment lost 6 bases, leaving 8 bases of the junction unmatched. Germline V gene data show CDR1 as SQVTM and CDR2 as ANQGSEA. CDR3 residues: CSVRRQGSYGYTF. As DNA, the CDR3 is TGCAGCGTGAGAAGACAGGGAAGCTATGGCTACACCTTC.

This sequence joins TRBV7-8 and TRBJ2-1; perhaps TRBD2 as D (6 bases). The CDR3 sequence is 14 residues long. CDR1 and CDR2 (germline): SGHVS, FQNEAQ. Deletions cut 1 base from V and 14 bases from J, with 18 bases between. In DNA form, the CDR3 reads TGTGCCAGCAGCTTAGAACGGGCGGGGAGGATTGAGTTCTTC. Translating gives CASSLERAGRIEFF.

The genes are TRBV25-1 and TRBJ1-6, with D unclear. CDR1 is MGHDK and CDR2 is SYGVNS in the germline V gene. The V gene lost 6 bases and the J gene lost 6 bases, with 3 bases spanning the gap. The CDR3 has 11 amino acids. The CDR3 here is CASSGNSPLHF. The CDR3 DNA follows: TGTGCCAGCAGCGGTAATTCACCCCTCCACTTT.

V is TRBV5-1 and J is TRBJ1-2; TRBD1 agrees at 10 bases. Trimming cost V 3 bases and J 7 bases; bases outside gene matches: 6. Germline loops: CDR1 SGHRS, CDR2 YFSETQ. The CDR3 is made up of 14 amino acids. CDR3 sequence (DNA): TGCGCCAGCAGCTCGGAGGGACAGGGGAGTGGCTACACCTTC. Translated: CASSSEGQGSGYTF.

The table lists this clone with a few counts. The V call is TRBV27, the J call TRBJ1-6; D not resolved. There are 13 residues in the CDR3. Germline-derived CDR1 and CDR2 are MNHEY and SMNVEV (reference sequence). The V end was cut by 3 bases, the J end by 11 bases, with 11 bases between. The CDR3 reads CASSFPAPAPLHF. The CDR3 nucleotides read TGTGCCAGCAGTTTCCCGGCCCCAGCACCCCTCCACTTT.

This clone was observed a few times. The gene calls are TRBV6-1 and TRBJ1-2; 10 bases fit TRBD1. The CDR3 contains 13 residues. V was clipped by 6 bases and J by 4 bases; unmatched bases: 2. Germline CDR1 MNHNS, CDR2 SASEGT. The CDR3 nucleotides read TGTGCCAGCAGGAGGACAGGGGGCTATGGCTACACCTTC. This translates into CASRRTGGYGYTF.

The chain employs TRBV30 and TRBJ1-3; no firm D call. In germline, CDR1 is GTSNPN, CDR2 SVGIG (reference sequence). The CDR3 has 12 residues. V was pared by 4 bases and J by 4 bases, with 8 bases between. CDR3 sequence reads: CAWTGGGNTIYF. CDR3 in DNA: TGTGCCTGGACAGGAGGAGGAAACACCATATATTTT. Using reference TRBV30 and TRBJ1-3 for the parts outside the CDR3, the full variable domain is SQTIHQWPATLVQPVGSPLSLECTVEGTSNPNLYWYRQAAGRGLQLLFYSVGIGQISSEVPQNLSASRPQDRQFILSSKKLLLSDSGFYLCAWTGGGNTIYFGEGSWLTVV.

This sequence joins TRBV11-2 and TRBJ2-3; D unclear. Germline CDR1 is SGHAT and CDR2 is FQNNGV. This CDR3 is 13 amino acids long. Trimming removed 1 base from V and 5 bases from J, with 7 bases in between. CDR3 in DNA: TGTGCCAGCAGCTTAGTAGCCATAGATACGCAGTATTTT. Residues: CASSLVAIDTQYF.

This chain links TRBV7-2 with TRBJ2-5; 12 nucleotides match TRBD2. Germline CDR1 reads SGHTA; CDR2 reads FQGNSA. V dropped 1 base and J dropped 0; count of bases not matched to a gene: 3. The CDR3 spans 17 residues. The CDR3 nucleotides read TGTGCCAGCAGCTTAGGGACTAGCGGGGTGTACCAAGAGACCCAGTACTTC. Encoded protein: CASSLGTSGVYQETQYF. The complete variable domain, with remaining parts taken from reference TRBV7-2 and TRBJ2-5, reads GAGVSQSPSNKVTEKGKDVELRCDPISGHTALYWYRQSLGQGLEFLIYFQGNSAPDKSGLPSDRFSAERTGGSVSTLTIQRTQQEDSAVYLCASSLGTSGVYQETQYFGPGTRLLVL.

This clone was observed a handful of times. This chain joins TRBV2 and TRBJ1-4; no firm D call. CDR3 length equals 16 residues. The ends were cut back, 1 base at V and 0 bases at J, with 9 bases in the middle. Germline-derived CDR1 and CDR2 are SNHLY and FYNNEI. The CDR3 spells CASSEVKRATNEKLFF. DNA of the CDR3: TGTGCCAGCAGTGAAGTCAAACGGGCAACTAATGAAAAACTGTTTTTT.

About this clone itself: Other nucleotide sequences from this sample produce the same CDR3. The chain links TRBV25-1 to TRBJ2-7, with no clear D. V was pared by 3 bases and J by 1 base, with 7 bases between. Germline V gives CDR1 MGHDK, CDR2 SYGVNS. The CDR3 is made up of 13 amino acids. CDR3 DNA sequence: TGTGCCAGCAGTGAGCTTGGATCCTACGAGCAGTACTTC. Residues: CASSELGSYEQYF.

The chain employs TRBV7-6 and TRBJ1-3, with 9 bases lining up with TRBD1. The germline V gene encodes CDR1 SGHVS and CDR2 FNYEAQ. The CDR3 has 16 amino acids. With 4 bases clipped from V and 4 bases from J, the junction kept 8 bases outside the gene matches. For the CDR3, the DNA is TGTGCCAGCAGCTCTATCTTGGGGACAGGGGGAAACACCATATATTTT. Translating it yields CASSSILGTGGNTIYF.